This T cell receptor (beta chain) is drawn from a study of early T cells in non-severe SARS-CoV-2 infection. Overall study context: Bulk RNA from unsorted whole blood was sequenced; chains were unpaired.

Study-wide results and caveats: VDJdb matching skewed toward anti-spike CD8 responses, missing private and CD4 specificities.

Researchers attached unique molecular identifiers to individual cDNA molecules. A single record per CDR3 protein comes from TCRdb applying MiXCR to the 5' RACE reads. Found here are some 91,000 distinct CDR3 sequences, more than 13% of them singletons; the top ten hold about 5.5%. This clonotype was found a few times. What it binds is not known. Per the germline V gene, CDR1 is MNHNY and CDR2 is SVGAGI (reference sequence). This CDR3 contains 16 residues. V lost 2 bases, J lost 6 bases, and 11 bases stayed unmatched. This TCR derives from an adult who was a healthcare worker with PCR-confirmed SARS-CoV-2 infection or an uninfected control (not recorded which). Sequenced sample: whole blood. The genes are TRBV6-6 and TRBJ1-2; 8 bases are shared with TRBD1. The CDR3 DNA reads TGTGCCAGCAGTTACAGACAGGGGAGTAGGGAGGATGGCTACACCTTC. The encoded protein is CASSYRQGSREDGYTF.